The T cell receptor beta chain described here comes from a study of blood T cell repertoires in COVID-19 (dated by TCRdb to 2018 to 2021). Notes on the research overall: The collaborator samples originated in the United States, Italy and Spain and spanned the acute and convalescent phases of COVID-19. The material from the prospective study consisted of cDNA or gDNA derived from T cells, B-cell-depleted T cells, or PBMCs. The dataset comprised deeply sampled blood TCRbeta repertoires from subjects exposed to, actively infected with, or recovered from COVID-19. The repertoires were released in a freely available public database intended as a resource for research on the immune response to SARS-CoV-2. The samples were drawn from two sources: the first 160 participants of the ongoing ImmuneRACE study, and 1,254 subjects contributed by 6 global collaborators. Sample metadata almost always included a de-identified subject ID, COVID-19 status, age in years and sex. Where available, HLA class I and class II types were obtained from metadata supplied by the sample provider rather than from assay-based typing.

Overall study results and their limits: Clinical and demographic metadata were provided uncurated, with the amount varying by source and participant.

The CDR3, cysteine through phenylalanine, is 16 amino acids long. The entry retains the CDR3 DNA only, 48 bases that are in frame from base 1. The CDR1 and CDR2 encoded by the germline V gene are SGHRS and YFSETQ. The germline V end is reduced by 4 bases and the J end by 0 bases; junction bases left unmatched: 9. TCRbeta CDR3 regions were amplified from genomic DNA using the immunoSEQ Assay, a bias-controlled multiplex PCR. Per the source publication's procedure: The number of nucleated cells in each sample was estimated by amplification of reference gene primers within the assay. To quantify the absolute abundance of each unique TCRbeta CDR3 rearrangement, sequence reads were collapsed and filtered. For each sample, productive Simpson clonality was calculated as the square root of Simpson's diversity index over productive rearrangements. Here the immuneACCESS table is served through TCRdb, limited to in-frame sequences with V and J called. Missing clones are a known gap in these copies; in checked studies unresolved V genes cover under half, and the rest lacks a known reason. V and J calls and clone size are copied from that table; D and trimming were computed from the DNA. This sample lists about 300,000 clones; 75% to 90% were detected once. The biggest ten clones account for about 1.6% of the sample.

On this clone itself: Its recognized antigen is unknown. No base qualities exist here, and no much larger clone lies one base off it.

Samples from volunteer blood donors who had recovered from COVID-19 were contributed by a second Seattle source. The collaborating institutions used their own protocols to collect whole blood in K2EDTA tubes. For TCRbeta analysis, collaborator samples were shipped as frozen whole blood, as isolated PBMCs, or as DNA extracted from either sample type. In this chain, TRBV5-1 is recombined with TRBJ1-2; 7 of the junction bases match TRBD1. The clonotype was recovered from a woman aged 40-49 years who had recovered from COVID-19. The sample consisted of peripheral blood. The CDR3 protein: CASSPTGYRTNYGYTF. The DNA sequence is given as TGCGCCAGCAGCCCGACAGGGTATCGCACTAACTATGGCTACACCTTC.